These T cell receptor beta chains were read from a single sample in a study of blood T cell repertoires in COVID-19. Some clones are missing from TCRdb's copy, which holds only in-frame ones; the method was immunoSEQ multiplex PCR. The sample includes over 85,000 clones, approximately 86% seen only once; the top ten take over 10%. Sequenced input: peripheral blood. These receptors all come from a human donor in a cohort sampled during active COVID-19. Both conserved end residues are part of each CDR3. The D gene is left open where the match is weak. Clone size is given for some rows only: seen once, a few or many times, or a class if the clone is expanded.

j_call: TRBJ1-1; clone_size: NA; v_call: TRBV11-3; d_call: NA; cdr3_nt: TGTGCCAGCAGCCCAGGGGTGAACACTGAAGCTTTCTTT; cdr3_aa: CASSPGVNTEAFF
j_call: TRBJ2-7; clone_size: NA; v_call: TRBV14; d_call: TRBD1; cdr3_nt: TGTGCCAGCAGCTGGACAGGGTTGGGCTCCTACGAGCAGTACTTC; cdr3_aa: CASSWTGLGSYEQYF
j_call: TRBJ2-3; clone_size: NA; v_call: TRBV7-3; d_call: TRBD1; cdr3_nt: TGTGCCAGCAGCCGAGGGGGCGGCCCAGATACGCAGTATTTT; cdr3_aa: CASSRGGGPDTQYF
j_call: TRBJ2-7; clone_size: NA; v_call: TRBV5-1; d_call: TRBD1; cdr3_nt: TGCGCCAGCAGCTGGGACAGGGGGCCTCGCGAGCAGTACTTC; cdr3_aa: CASSWDRGPREQYF
j_call: TRBJ1-4; clone_size: NA; v_call: TRBV11-2; d_call: NA; cdr3_nt: TGTGCCAGCAGCTTAGAGCCCCCGGCAGGGGCTCCTGCAGCTAATGAAAAACTGTTTTTT; cdr3_aa: CASSLEPPAGAPAANEKLFF
j_call: TRBJ2-3; clone_size: NA; v_call: TRBV7-9; d_call: NA; cdr3_nt: TGTGCCAGCAGCTTACAGGGCAGCACAGATACGCAGTATTTT; cdr3_aa: CASSLQGSTDTQYF
j_call: TRBJ2-7; clone_size: NA; v_call: TRBV28; d_call: TRBD1; cdr3_nt: TGTGCCAGCAGGTCAGGGGGCAACTACGAGCAGTACTTC; cdr3_aa: CASRSGGNYEQYF
j_call: TRBJ1-1; clone_size: NA; v_call: TRBV5-1; d_call: TRBD1; cdr3_nt: TGCGCCAGCAGCTGGGGACAGGGGAACACTGAAGCTTTCTTT; cdr3_aa: CASSWGQGNTEAFF
j_call: TRBJ2-5; clone_size: NA; v_call: TRBV6-2/TRBV6-3; d_call: NA; cdr3_nt: TGTGCCAGCAGCCCCGGGGACATCCAAGAGACCCAGTACTTC; cdr3_aa: CASSPGDIQETQYF
j_call: TRBJ1-5; clone_size: NA; v_call: TRBV6-6; d_call: NA; cdr3_nt: TGTGCCAGCAGTTACTTAGGGGAGCCCCAGCATTTT; cdr3_aa: CASSYLGEPQHF
j_call: TRBJ1-1; clone_size: NA; v_call: TRBV29-1; d_call: NA; cdr3_nt: TGCAGCGTATTGGTTGTCGGCACTGAAGCTTTCTTT; cdr3_aa: CSVLVVGTEAFF
j_call: TRBJ1-1; clone_size: NA; v_call: TRBV7-8; d_call: NA; cdr3_nt: TGTGCCAGCAGCTTAGAGCGAGGGTTAGAAGCTTTCTTT; cdr3_aa: CASSLERGLEAFF
j_call: TRBJ2-7; clone_size: NA; v_call: TRBV27; d_call: TRBD1; cdr3_nt: TGTGCCAGCAGCCGATCGTCCCGGGACAGGGGGGAGCAGTACTTC; cdr3_aa: CASSRSSRDRGEQYF
j_call: TRBJ2-7; clone_size: NA; v_call: TRBV28; d_call: TRBD2; cdr3_nt: TGTGCCAGCAGTCCGCCCGAGCGGGGTCGGGGCGGGGAGCAGTACTTC; cdr3_aa: CASSPPERGRGGEQYF
j_call: TRBJ2-5; clone_size: NA; v_call: TRBV4-1; d_call: NA; cdr3_nt: TGCGCCAGCAGCCCCCTATGGGGCGAAGAGACCCAGTACTTC; cdr3_aa: CASSPLWGEETQYF
j_call: TRBJ2-7; clone_size: NA; v_call: TRBV14; d_call: TRBD1; cdr3_nt: TGTGCCAGCAGCCAATTCGACGGGACAGAGTACTTC; cdr3_aa: CASSQFDGTEYF
j_call: TRBJ1-3; clone_size: NA; v_call: TRBV9; d_call: NA; cdr3_nt: TGTGCCAGCAGCGTTTCAACAGTCTCTGGAAACACCATATATTTT; cdr3_aa: CASSVSTVSGNTIYF
j_call: TRBJ2-5; clone_size: NA; v_call: TRBV10-3; d_call: TRBD2; cdr3_nt: TGTGCCATCAGCGGTGGACTAGCGGGAAAAGAGACCCAGTACTTC; cdr3_aa: CAISGGLAGKETQYF
j_call: TRBJ1-2; clone_size: few; v_call: TRBV12-3/TRBV12-4; d_call: NA; cdr3_nt: TGTGCCAGCAGCCCTGAGGCCGTTCGGGGCTACACCTTC; cdr3_aa: CASSPEAVRGYTF
j_call: TRBJ2-1; clone_size: NA; v_call: TRBV29-1; d_call: TRBD2; cdr3_nt: TGCAGCGTTGTGGCTAGCGGGAGGGGTGAGCAGTTCTTC; cdr3_aa: CSVVASGRGEQFF
j_call: TRBJ2-6; clone_size: many; v_call: TRBV4-3; d_call: TRBD1; cdr3_nt: TGCGCCAGCAGCCAAGGACAGGGGACTGGGGCCAACGTCCTGACTTTC; cdr3_aa: CASSQGQGTGANVLTF
j_call: TRBJ2-3; clone_size: NA; v_call: TRBV6-5; d_call: TRBD2; cdr3_nt: TGTGCCAGCAGGAGGACTAGCGGGGCCACAGATACGCAGTATTTT; cdr3_aa: CASRRTSGATDTQYF
j_call: TRBJ2-1; clone_size: NA; v_call: TRBV6-5; d_call: TRBD2; cdr3_nt: TGTGCCAGCAGTTACCTAGCGGAGTATGAGCAGTTCTTC; cdr3_aa: CASSYLAEYEQFF
j_call: TRBJ1-2; clone_size: NA; v_call: TRBV19; d_call: NA; cdr3_nt: TGTGCCAGTAGTACTACAGGGCGCAGCTACACCTTC; cdr3_aa: CASSTTGRSYTF
j_call: TRBJ1-1; clone_size: NA; v_call: TRBV6-2/TRBV6-3; d_call: NA; cdr3_nt: TGTGCCAGCAGTTCAGACAGTATGAACACTGAAGCTTTCTTT; cdr3_aa: CASSSDSMNTEAFF
j_call: TRBJ2-7; clone_size: NA; v_call: TRBV28; d_call: TRBD2; cdr3_nt: TGTGCCAGCTTGGGGGAGGGCCCCTCCTACGAGCAGTACTTC; cdr3_aa: CASLGEGPSYEQYF
j_call: TRBJ1-1; clone_size: NA; v_call: TRBV7-9; d_call: TRBD1; cdr3_nt: TGTGCCAGCAGCCCACCGACAGGGGCGGCTAGGACTGAAGCTTTCTTT; cdr3_aa: CASSPPTGAARTEAFF
j_call: TRBJ2-5; clone_size: NA; v_call: TRBV7-9; d_call: TRBD1; cdr3_nt: TGTGCCAGCAGCGACGGACAGGCCATACTAGACCGGTACTTC; cdr3_aa: CASSDGQAILDRYF
j_call: TRBJ1-3; clone_size: NA; v_call: TRBV4-1; d_call: TRBD1; cdr3_nt: TGCGCCAGCAGCACAGGGGGCGCCCCTGGAAACACCATATATTTT; cdr3_aa: CASSTGGAPGNTIYF
j_call: TRBJ1-5; clone_size: NA; v_call: TRBV29-1; d_call: NA; cdr3_nt: TGCAGCGTTGCCGGCAGGAATAGCAATCAGCCCCAGCATTTT; cdr3_aa: CSVAGRNSNQPQHF
j_call: TRBJ2-3; clone_size: NA; v_call: TRBV5-4; d_call: TRBD1; cdr3_nt: TGTGCCAGCAGCCGACAGACAGGGCATACAGATACGCAGTATTTT; cdr3_aa: CASSRQTGHTDTQYF
j_call: TRBJ1-5; clone_size: NA; v_call: TRBV5-4; d_call: NA; cdr3_nt: TGTGCCAGCAGCTTGACACCGGCGGGCAATCAGCCCCAGCATTTT; cdr3_aa: CASSLTPAGNQPQHF
j_call: TRBJ2-1; clone_size: NA; v_call: TRBV2; d_call: TRBD2; cdr3_nt: TGTGCCAGCAGGGGTAGGAGTAGCGGGAGTATTAGCAATGAGCAGTTCTTC; cdr3_aa: CASRGRSSGSISNEQFF
j_call: TRBJ2-1; clone_size: NA; v_call: TRBV7-2; d_call: TRBD2; cdr3_nt: TGTGCCAGCAGCTCGCCACTAGCGGGAGGGCAGTTCTTC; cdr3_aa: CASSSPLAGGQFF
j_call: TRBJ2-1; clone_size: NA; v_call: TRBV9; d_call: NA; cdr3_nt: TGTGCCAGCAGCCCCTTCGCGGACACCTACAATGAGCAGTTCTTC; cdr3_aa: CASSPFADTYNEQFF
j_call: TRBJ2-1; clone_size: NA; v_call: TRBV7-9; d_call: TRBD2; cdr3_nt: TGTGCCAGCAGTTCTCTAGCGGGGATAGACGATGAGCAGTTCTTC; cdr3_aa: CASSSLAGIDDEQFF
j_call: TRBJ2-5; clone_size: NA; v_call: TRBV6-5; d_call: TRBD2; cdr3_nt: TGTGCCAGCAGTTACTGGCGGGAGCTCCAAGAGACCCAGTACTTC; cdr3_aa: CASSYWRELQETQYF
j_call: TRBJ1-5; clone_size: NA; v_call: TRBV30; d_call: NA; cdr3_nt: TGTGCCTGGAGCGCGGGCAATCAGCCCCAGCATTTT; cdr3_aa: CAWSAGNQPQHF
j_call: TRBJ2-2; clone_size: NA; v_call: TRBV29-1; d_call: NA; cdr3_nt: TGCAGCGTTGACCAGACAGGGAACACCGGGGAGCTGTTTTTT; cdr3_aa: CSVDQTGNTGELFF
j_call: TRBJ2-7; clone_size: NA; v_call: TRBV5-1; d_call: NA; cdr3_nt: TGCGCCAGCAGCTCGGACACCGCCTACGAGCAGTACTTC; cdr3_aa: CASSSDTAYEQYF
j_call: TRBJ2-7; clone_size: few; v_call: TRBV4-3; d_call: NA; cdr3_nt: TGCGCCAGCAGCCAAGAATGGGCCAGGGACTACGAGCAGTACTTC; cdr3_aa: CASSQEWARDYEQYF
j_call: TRBJ2-7; clone_size: NA; v_call: TRBV29-1; d_call: TRBD2; cdr3_nt: TGCAGCGTTCGCTTGGGGGAGGGATGGTGGTCCGAGCAGTACTTC; cdr3_aa: CSVRLGEGWWSEQYF
j_call: TRBJ2-7; clone_size: NA; v_call: TRBV3-1/TRBV3-2; d_call: TRBD1; cdr3_nt: TGTGCCAGCAGGGGGGACAGGGGATACTACGAGCAGTACTTC; cdr3_aa: CASRGDRGYYEQYF
j_call: TRBJ2-1; clone_size: NA; v_call: TRBV5-4; d_call: TRBD2; cdr3_nt: TGTGCCAGCACCAGGACTAGCGGGGGATCTTACAATGAGCAGTTCTTC; cdr3_aa: CASTRTSGGSYNEQFF
j_call: TRBJ2-5; clone_size: NA; v_call: TRBV13; d_call: TRBD1; cdr3_nt: TGTGCCAGCAGCGCCCCGGGCAGGGGGTACCAAGAGACCCAGTACTTC; cdr3_aa: CASSAPGRGYQETQYF